These 29 T cell receptor beta chains originate from one sample sequenced in a study of blood T cell repertoires in COVID-19. Sequenced by immunoSEQ multiplex PCR; TCRdb stores in-frame clones only, minus some. This table has approximately 110,000 clones, around 66% appearing once. Sequencing was performed on peripheral blood. The receptors stem from a man at least 80 years old with acute or convalescent COVID-19.

The chain couples TRBV3-1 (or the pseudogene TRBV3-2) to TRBJ2-1; D not resolved. Germline assignment: CDR1 LGHDT and CDR2 YNNKEL (reference sequence). The V and J ends lost 0 bases and 2 bases respectively, with 8 bases between them. This CDR3 has 15 amino acids. CDR3: CASSQDYSTYNEQFF. The CDR3 DNA reads TGTGCCAGCAGCCAAGACTACTCCACCTACAATGAGCAGTTCTTC.

The chain combines TRBV24-1 with TRBJ2-2; D not resolved. CDR1 is KGHDR and CDR2 is SFDVKD in the germline V gene. The CDR3 runs 15 residues. The V end lost 4 bases, the J end lost 1 base, and 9 bases lay between the germline ends. The CDR3 is CATSDPSLNTGELFF. The CDR3 DNA reads TGTGCCACCAGTGACCCCTCTCTGAACACCGGGGAGCTGTTTTTT.

This clone was recorded only once. This rearrangement joins TRBV6-2 or TRBV6-3 to TRBJ2-7; 8 nucleotides agree with TRBD1. With V trimmed by 6 bases and J by 5 bases, 9 bases remained unmatched. This CDR3 contains 14 residues. CDR1 is MNHEY, CDR2 SVGEGT, per germline. The CDR3 sequence is CASSLTPQGDEQYF. As DNA, the CDR3 is TGTGCCAGCAGCCTAACCCCACAGGGGGACGAGCAGTACTTC.

A single count supports this clone. At one of its ends the junction is not consistent with the germline gene, which may arise from a read error. This same CDR3 is encoded by further DNA sequences in the sample. This chain joins TRBV16 and TRBJ2-1, with 12 bases identical to TRBD2. CDR1 and CDR2 from the germline V gene are KGHSY and FQNENV. This CDR3 spans 16 amino acids. The DNA for the CDR3 is TGTGCTAGCAGCCAGACTAGCGGGAGCCCCTACAATGAGCAGTTCTTC. Translating gives CASSQTSGSPYNEQFF.

This clone was detected only a few times. This chain connects TRBV3-1 (or the pseudogene TRBV3-2) to TRBJ1-3; a possible D gene is TRBD1 (5 bases). The CDR3 totals 15 residues. Germline loops: CDR1 LGHDT, CDR2 YNNKEL (reference sequence). V was shortened by 2 bases and J by 7 bases, with 15 bases between the two germline ends. DNA for the CDR3: TGTGCCAGCAGCCAACGCGGGGGGATGAGGAACACCATATATTTT. Protein: CASSQRGGMRNTIYF.

The V call is TRBV14, the J call TRBJ2-7, with TRBD1 matching over 8 bases. This CDR3 contains 14 residues. With V trimmed by 4 bases and J by 0 bases, 2 bases remained unmatched. The germline CDR1 and CDR2 sequences are SGHDN and FVKESK. CDR3 residues: CASSRTGRSYEQYF. CDR3 DNA sequence: TGTGCCAGCAGCCGGACAGGGCGCTCCTACGAGCAGTACTTC.

The rearrangement uses TRBV11-3 and TRBJ2-7, with 7 bases fitting TRBD1. This CDR3 spans 14 amino acids. CDR1 SGHNT and CDR2 YENEEA come from the germline V gene. V trimming: 5 bases; J trimming: 5 bases; junction bases outside the gene matches: 9. The CDR3 DNA reads as TGTGCCAGCAGCCCAACAGGGGCGATCCACGAGCAGTACTTC. It specifies CASSPTGAIHEQYF.

This clone was detected many times. The chain uses TRBV9 and TRBJ2-7; D not resolved. Deletions cut 0 bases from V and 6 bases from J, with 10 bases between. The CDR3 runs to 13 residues. In germline, CDR1 is SGDLS, CDR2 YYNGEE. The CDR3 loop is CASSVVGGAEQYF. CDR3 coding DNA: TGTGCCAGCAGCGTAGTAGGCGGCGCCGAGCAGTACTTC.

The chain recombines TRBV5-6 with TRBJ1-5; D might be TRBD1 (6 bases). This CDR3 region has 18 residues. Per germline, CDR1 SGHDT and CDR2 YYEEEE. Trimming took off 3 bases at V and 2 bases at J, with 21 bases between the two ends. In DNA, the CDR3 is TGTGCCAGCAGCTCTGCGGGAGACAGGCGAGGAGGCAATCAGCCCCAGCATTTT. It encodes CASSSAGDRRGGNQPQHF.

CDR3 sequence reads: CASSRRSTSGRSTDTQYF. CDR3 nucleotides: TGTGCCAGCAGCCGAAGATCGACTAGCGGGAGGAGCACAGATACGCAGTATTTT. The chain is built from TRBV11-2 and TRBJ2-3, with 13 bases that match TRBD2. CDR1 is SGHAT, CDR2 FQNNGV, per germline. CDR3 length: 18 amino acids. V shed 5 bases, J shed 0 bases, and the junction held 8 bases outside the gene matches. Together with reference TRBV11-2 and TRBJ2-3, the CDR3 gives the full variable domain: EAGVAQSPRYKIIEKRQSVAFWCNPISGHATLYWYQQILGQGPKLLIQFQNNGVVDDSQLPKDRFSAERLKGVDSTLKIQPAKLEDSAVYLCASSRRSTSGRSTDTQYFGPGTRLTVL.

This sequence joins TRBV7-2 and TRBJ2-7; 10 bases agree with TRBD2. CDR3 length: 17 residues. V trimming: 5 bases; J trimming: 0 bases; junction bases outside the gene matches: 10. Germline CDR1 SGHTA, CDR2 FQGNSA. CDR3 nucleotides: TGTGCCAGCAGCAACAGGCCGCTAGCGGGAGCCTCCTACGAGCAGTACTTC. It encodes CASSNRPLAGASYEQYF. The entire variable domain, with the rest obtained from reference TRBV7-2 and TRBJ2-7, is as follows: GAGVSQSPSNKVTEKGKDVELRCDPISGHTALYWYRQSLGQGLEFLIYFQGNSAPDKSGLPSDRFSAERTGGSVSTLTIQRTQQEDSAVYLCASSNRPLAGASYEQYFGPGTRLTVT.

V and J are TRBV3-1 (or the pseudogene TRBV3-2) and TRBJ1-2; D remains unclear. The CDR3 totals 12 residues. V lost 8 bases, J lost 1 base, and 8 bases lay in between. CDR1 and CDR2 (germline): LGHDT, YNNKEL (reference sequence). This chain's CDR3 is CASGGDNYGYTF. The CDR3 DNA follows: TGTGCCAGCGGAGGAGATAACTATGGCTACACCTTC.

The chain couples TRBV29-1 to TRBJ1-4; possible D gene TRBD1, 5 bases. Germline CDR1 reads SQVTM; CDR2 reads ANQGSEA. The CDR3 is 11 amino acids. Deletions cut 4 bases from V and 14 bases from J, with 14 bases between. CDR3 bases: TGCAGCGTTGGATCAGGGCCGATTCTGTTTTTT. This encodes CSVGSGPILFF.

This clone was detected once. J is TRBJ2-7 and V is TRBV6-5; tentatively, D is TRBD2 (5 bases). This CDR3 region has 13 residues. From germline, CDR1 is MNHEY and CDR2 SVGAGI. V lost 7 bases, J lost 3 bases, and 13 bases lay in between. CDR3 in amino acids: CASKLGAYYEQYF. DNA for the CDR3: TGTGCCAGCAAGTTGGGAGCCTACTACGAGCAGTACTTC.

The CDR3 loop reads CASSYYGENTEAFF. CDR3 in DNA: TGTGCCAGCAGTTACTACGGAGAGAACACTGAAGCTTTCTTT. The chain has TRBV6-2 or TRBV6-3 and TRBJ1-1, with D uncertain. The CDR3 is 14 amino acids. Germline V gene data show CDR1 as MNHEY and CDR2 as SVGEGT. Deletions cut 1 base from V and 1 base from J, with 7 bases between.

The chain uses TRBV5-1 and TRBJ2-3; the D is unclear. In germline, CDR1 is SGHRS, CDR2 YFSETQ. Trimming cost V 0 bases and J 2 bases, with 7 bases left between them. This CDR3 is built from 14 residues. The CDR3 spells CASSLDSYTDTQYF. The CDR3 DNA reads as TGCGCCAGCAGCTTGGACTCTTACACAGATACGCAGTATTTT. Complete variable domain (other parts from reference TRBV5-1 and TRBJ2-3): KAGVTQTPRYLIKTRGQQVTLSCSPISGHRSVSWYQQTPGQGLQFLFEYFSETQRNKGNFPGRFSGRQFSNSRSEMNVSTLELGDSALYLCASSLDSYTDTQYFGPGTRLTVL.

This clone was recorded a few times. The rearrangement links TRBV7-9 to TRBJ1-1, with D possibly being TRBD1 (5 bases). The CDR3 totals 16 residues. Per germline, CDR1 SEHNR and CDR2 FQNEAQ (reference sequence). Deletions cut 2 bases from V and 4 bases from J, with 17 bases between. The CDR3 region is CASSLQGGREGTEAFF. DNA of the CDR3: TGTGCCAGCAGCTTACAGGGTGGCAGGGAGGGCACTGAAGCTTTCTTT.

The V call is TRBV9, the J call TRBJ1-4; D is perhaps TRBD1 (5 bases). Germline V lookup: CDR1 SGDLS, CDR2 YYNGEE. The CDR3 contains 16 residues. The V gene lost 3 bases and the J gene lost 1 base, with 13 bases spanning the gap. The CDR3 DNA is TGTGCCAGCAGCGCTTCAGGGCGGGGAACTAATGAAAAACTGTTTTTT. It is translated as CASSASGRGTNEKLFF.

The V gene is TRBV11-2, the J gene TRBJ2-1; 7 nucleotides match TRBD1. The CDR3 contains 14 residues. Trimming took 4 bases from V and 3 from J; bases not matched to a gene: 3. Germline loops: CDR1 SGHAT, CDR2 FQNNGV. CDR3 residues: CASSYGQVYNEQFF. In DNA, the CDR3 is TGTGCCAGCAGCTATGGACAGGTCTACAATGAGCAGTTCTTC.

The rearrangement uses TRBV5-6 and TRBJ1-3, with D possibly being TRBD1 (6 bases). Germline CDR1 reads SGHDT; CDR2 reads YYEEEE. This CDR3 spans 13 amino acids. The ends were cut back, 4 bases at V and 2 bases at J, with 7 bases in the middle. Here the CDR3 DNA reads TGTGCCAGCAGCAGGGACACTGGAAACACCATATATTTT. Its translation is CASSRDTGNTIYF.

Only a few counts were recorded for this clone. The chain couples TRBV10-3 to TRBJ2-7, with 8 positions matching TRBD1. The germline V gene encodes CDR1 ENHRY and CDR2 SYGVKD. This CDR3 comprises 13 residues. After removal of 10 bases from V and 8 bases from J, the junction contained 13 bases not matched to a gene. CDR3 bases: TGTGCCACCCTTGGGGCACAGGGGGAGAAGCAGTACTTC. Translating it yields CATLGAQGEKQYF.

The V and J genes are TRBV5-6 and TRBJ1-6; D not certain. V gave up 3 bases and J gave up 6 bases, with 7 bases separating them. Germline V gene sequence: CDR1 SGHDT, CDR2 YYEEEE. CDR3 length: 13 residues. The CDR3 here is CASSYQSNSPLHF. The CDR3 DNA is TGTGCCAGCAGCTACCAGTCTAATTCACCCCTCCACTTT.

The CDR3, as DNA: TGCGCCAGCAGCGTTTCGGGCACCGGACTAGCGGGAGCTAGTGAGCAGTTCTTC. It is translated as CASSVSGTGLAGASEQFF. V and J are TRBV5-1 and TRBJ2-1; 13 bases align to TRBD2. Germline V gene sequence: CDR1 SGHRS, CDR2 YFSETQ. CDR3 length equals 18 residues. V dropped 4 bases and J dropped 9; count of bases not matched to a gene: 16.

Points on this clone: Other nucleotide sequences in the sample specify the same CDR3. The rearrangement uses TRBV19 and TRBJ2-5, with 9 bases aligning to TRBD2. The CDR3 is 15 amino acids. Germline CDR1 reads LNHDA; CDR2 reads SQIVND (reference sequence). V lost 5 bases and J lost 4; bases outside the gene matches: 8. CDR3 DNA sequence: TGTGCCAGTAGTGAGGCGGGAGGGCCGAGAGAGACCCAGTACTTC. This codes for CASSEAGGPRETQYF.

The chain recombines TRBV5-1 with TRBJ2-7; 7 bases map to TRBD1. This CDR3 contains 15 residues. The germline V gene encodes CDR1 SGHRS and CDR2 YFSETQ. Germline trimming cut 0 bases from V and 3 bases from J; bases unmatched to any gene: 6. In nucleotides, the CDR3 is TGCGCCAGCAGCTTGGGTAGGGGGCGAGGCTACGAGCAGTACTTC. Translation gives CASSLGRGRGYEQYF.

As regards this clone: The same CDR3 also results from other DNA sequences found in this sample. V is TRBV9 and J is TRBJ2-1, with a tentative D call TRBD1 (6 bases). V was cut by 0 bases and J by 1 base, with 8 bases left in between. Germline V gene lookup returns CDR1 SGDLS and CDR2 YYNGEE. The CDR3 runs 15 residues. As DNA, the CDR3 is TGTGCCAGCAGCGTAGGAGGGGGTTCCTACAATGAGCAGTTCTTC. The encoded protein is CASSVGGGSYNEQFF.

This chain joins TRBV19 and TRBJ1-5; D is undetermined. Germline loops: CDR1 LNHDA, CDR2 SQIVND (reference sequence). Trimming removed 3 bases from V and 7 bases from J, with 10 bases in between. This CDR3 is 13 amino acids long. CDR3 protein: CASSMRVIQPQHF. CDR3 nucleotides: TGTGCCAGTAGTATGCGTGTAATCCAGCCCCAGCATTTT.

V and J are TRBV5-1 and TRBJ1-2; 9 bases are shared with TRBD1. CDR1 is SGHRS, CDR2 YFSETQ, per germline. The CDR3 loop spans 15 amino acids. With V trimmed by 0 bases and J by 12 bases, 12 bases remained unmatched. The CDR3 DNA sequence: TGCGCCAGCAGCTTGGATTCGGGACAGGGTATCCGCAACACCTTC. Translated: CASSLDSGQGIRNTF.

The V gene is TRBV4-3, the J gene TRBJ2-7; 16 bases fit TRBD2. J was trimmed by 6 bases and V by 8 bases; bases with no gene match: 10. CDR3 length: 16 residues. Germline CDR1 and CDR2: LGHNA and YSLEER. The CDR3 sequence: CASGSGLAGGGSEQYF. Here the CDR3 DNA reads TGCGCCAGCGGGTCGGGACTAGCGGGAGGGGGGAGCGAGCAGTACTTC.